The subject of this entry is one TCR beta chain. Its antigen is still unknown. Within one base of it there is no much larger clone, and no base qualities were kept. At the junction V is shortened by 5 bases and J by 6 bases, with 11 bases in between. From the germline V gene (reference sequence), CDR1 is MNHNY and CDR2 is SVGAGI. The CDR3 goes from the cysteine to the phenylalanine over 14 residues. Left in the record is the CDR3 DNA by itself, 42 bases read in frame from the first base. These data are taken from a study of Ad26.COV2.S vaccination and SARS-CoV-2 variants (dated by TCRdb to about 2021). Study-level background: TCRbeta repertoire sequencing was used to assess the specificity and breadth of SARS-CoV-2-reactive T cell receptors after Ad26.COV2.S vaccination. The TCR-sequenced set comprised around 30 samples: approximately 19 Ad26.COV2.S vaccine recipients, 5 placebo recipients and 8 SARS-CoV-2 convalescent individuals. Paper-wide results and their limitations: After vaccination, substantial breadth of spike-specific CD8+ and CD4+ T cell responses was reported. Spike-specific TCR breadth was higher in Ad26.COV2.S recipients than in placebo recipients (P = 0.0014). Comparable non-spike TCR breadth was observed between vaccine and placebo recipients, consistent with only spike being contained in the vaccine. The authors noted that total T cell responses may have been underestimated by the TCR breadth and depth analyses.

The time point label corresponds to: individuals recovered from natural SARS-CoV-2 infection. The immunoSEQ Assay was the method used to sequence TCRbeta CDR3 regions. After extraction, genomic DNA underwent amplification by bias-controlled multiplex PCR, followed by high-throughput sequencing. The study's processing was this. To quantify the absolute abundance of each unique TCRbeta CDR3 region, sequences were collapsed and filtered. T cell fraction was estimated by normalizing TCRbeta template counts to usable DNA, with usable DNA measured through amplification of reference genes found in all nucleated cells. Repertoire TCRs were annotated as SARS-CoV-2-specific by exact matching of V gene, CDR3 amino acid sequence and J gene to a known reactive TCR set. MIRA supplied the reference SARS-CoV-2 TCR set, which was filtered for enrichment in COVID-19-positive ImmuneCODE repertoires so that public or cross-reactive TCRs were removed. Drawing on the MIRA antigens, annotated TCRs were analysed further at the level of specific ORF or position within ORF. Depth was the summed frequency of annotated unique rearrangements, while breadth was defined as annotated unique rearrangements over total unique productive rearrangements. TCR breadth was compared between groups using two-sided Wilcoxon rank-sum tests. TCRdb retrieved this table from immuneACCESS and kept in-frame rearrangements only. Not all clones are present; in checked studies, unresolved V genes account for under half, and no reason is known for the remainder. V and J calls and clone size are those listed in that table; D and trimming were worked out from the DNA. The sample data list more than 85,000 clones, and over 60% of these were observed just once. The ten largest clones add up to roughly 17% of the sample.

The receptor chain draws on TRBV6-6 and TRBJ1-6, with TRBD1 tentatively as D gene (6 bases match). The specimen was peripheral blood, collected after recovery from COVID-19. The receptor's source is a human donor who had recovered from COVID-19. The nucleotide sequence is TGTGCCAGCAGTAGTCGGACAGCTAATTCACCCCTCCACTTT. Protein translation: CASSSRTANSPLHF.